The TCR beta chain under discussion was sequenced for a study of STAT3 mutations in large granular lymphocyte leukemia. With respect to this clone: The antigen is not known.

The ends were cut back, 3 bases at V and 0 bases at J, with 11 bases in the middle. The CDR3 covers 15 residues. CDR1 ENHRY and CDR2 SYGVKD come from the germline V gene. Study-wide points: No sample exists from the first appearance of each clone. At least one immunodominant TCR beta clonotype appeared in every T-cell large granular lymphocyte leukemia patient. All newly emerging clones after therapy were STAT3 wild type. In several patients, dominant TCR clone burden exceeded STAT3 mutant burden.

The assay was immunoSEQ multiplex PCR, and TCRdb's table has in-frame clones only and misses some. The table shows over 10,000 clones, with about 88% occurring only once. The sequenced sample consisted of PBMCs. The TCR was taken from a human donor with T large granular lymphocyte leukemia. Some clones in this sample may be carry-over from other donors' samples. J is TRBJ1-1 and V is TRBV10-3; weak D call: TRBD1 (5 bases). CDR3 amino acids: CAISDTGGMNTEAFF. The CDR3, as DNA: TGTGCCATCAGTGATACGGGGGGGATGAACACTGAAGCTTTCTTT.